This T cell receptor (beta chain) was observed in a study of blood T cell repertoires in COVID-19. The wider study: Donors in the United States, Italy and Spain gave samples during acute or convalescent COVID-19. PBMCs, B-cell-depleted T cells, or T cells were the source of the cDNA or gDNA that made up the material.

Authors' methods: Quantification of nucleated cells was approximated via reference gene primer amplification. The protocol was immunoSEQ multiplex PCR, while the TCRdb copy is restricted to in-frame clones and leaves out a portion. V, J and clone size were drawn from that table, and D and trimming were deduced from the DNA. The sample carries some 200,000 clones, around 82% recorded once. This receptor was identified in a human donor with acute or convalescent COVID-19. The donor label of this sample is uncertain. Sequenced input: peripheral blood.

CDR3 nucleotide sequence: TGTGCCAGCAGCTTAGGACTAGCGGGGAGGACAGATACGCAGTATTTT. Translation gives CASSLGLAGRTDTQYF. This sequence joins TRBV7-3 and TRBJ2-3, with 12 bases aligning to TRBD2. The junction had 3 bases not matched to a gene; V was cut back by 2 bases and J by 3 bases. Germline assignment: CDR1 SGHTA and CDR2 FQGTGA. This CDR3 has 16 residues. The full variable domain, completed using reference TRBV7-3 and TRBJ2-3, is GAGVSQTPSNKVTEKGKYVELRCDPISGHTALYWYRQSLGQGPEFLIYFQGTGAADDSGLPNDRFFAVRPEGSVSTLKIQRTERGDSAVYLCASSLGLAGRTDTQYFGPGTRLTVL.